The sample holds many counts of the clone carrying this T cell receptor beta chain. Antigen unknown. The source material, RNA transcripts, was used to amplify TCR beta CDR3 regions. Researchers ran a first-round RT-PCR on the TCR CDR3 using the HTBI primer set. In TCRdb, the multiplex PCR reads were re-called with MiXCR into one record per CDR3 protein. The data contain roughly 750,000 distinct CDR3 sequences, around 15% of them seen just once; the ten biggest clones take up approximately 8.4%. This entry belongs to a study of T cells in Graves' hyperthyroidism and ophthalmopathy. Overall study results and limits: Most expanded thyroid clonotypes above 0.001 recurred in blood. A model built on 13 V-J features separated ophthalmopathy from stable hyperthyroidism.

PBMCs were collected from an approximately 10 ml volume of fresh peripheral blood. Germline CDR1 and CDR2: MDHEN and SYDVKM. CDR3 size: 14 residues. Trimming shortened V by 2 bases and J by 3 bases, and 11 bases separated the two germline ends. This chain connects TRBV28 to TRBJ2-7; D gene unclear. Sequencing used blood. The TCR was taken from a man aged 18-30 years with Graves' hyperthyroidism. The DNA of the CDR3 is TGTGCCAGCAGTTTAGGCCGTCCGCTCTACGAGCAGTACTTC. Translation: CASSLGRPLYEQYF.